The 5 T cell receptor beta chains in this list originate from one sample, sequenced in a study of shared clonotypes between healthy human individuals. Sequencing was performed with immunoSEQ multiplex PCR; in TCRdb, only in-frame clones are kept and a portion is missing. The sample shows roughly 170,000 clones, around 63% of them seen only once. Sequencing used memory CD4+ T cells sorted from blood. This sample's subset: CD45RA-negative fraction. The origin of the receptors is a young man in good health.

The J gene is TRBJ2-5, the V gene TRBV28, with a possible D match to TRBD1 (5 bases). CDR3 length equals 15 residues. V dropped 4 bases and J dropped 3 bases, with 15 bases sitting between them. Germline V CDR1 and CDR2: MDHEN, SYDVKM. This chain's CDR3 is CASSSRSGREETQYF. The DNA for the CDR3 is TGTGCCAGCAGTTCGCGGTCTGGCAGGGAAGAGACCCAGTACTTC.

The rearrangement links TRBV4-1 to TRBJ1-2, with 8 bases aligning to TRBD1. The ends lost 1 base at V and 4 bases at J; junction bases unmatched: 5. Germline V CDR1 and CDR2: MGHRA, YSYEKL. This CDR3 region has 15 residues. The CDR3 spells CASSQGDRTVYGYTF. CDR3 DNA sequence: TGCGCCAGCAGCCAAGGGGACAGGACAGTCTATGGCTACACCTTC.

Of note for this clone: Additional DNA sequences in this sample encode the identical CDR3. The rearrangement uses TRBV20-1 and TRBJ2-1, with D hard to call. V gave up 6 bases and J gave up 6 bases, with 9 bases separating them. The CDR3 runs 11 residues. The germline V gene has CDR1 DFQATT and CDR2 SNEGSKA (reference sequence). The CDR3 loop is CSAKPLNEQFF. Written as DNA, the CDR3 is TGCAGTGCGAAACCCCTCAATGAGCAGTTCTTC.

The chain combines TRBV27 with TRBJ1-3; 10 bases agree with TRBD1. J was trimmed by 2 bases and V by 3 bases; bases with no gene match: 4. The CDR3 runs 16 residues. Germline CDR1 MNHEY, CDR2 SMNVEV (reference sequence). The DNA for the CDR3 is TGTGCCAGCAGTTTGGGACAGGGGTTCGCTGGAAACACCATATATTTT. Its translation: CASSLGQGFAGNTIYF.

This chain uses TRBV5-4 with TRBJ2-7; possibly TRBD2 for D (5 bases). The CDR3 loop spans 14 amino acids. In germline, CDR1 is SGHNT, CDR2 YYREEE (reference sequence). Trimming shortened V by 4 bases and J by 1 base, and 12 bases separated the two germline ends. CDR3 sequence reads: CASSGGGESYEQYF. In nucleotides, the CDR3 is TGTGCCAGCAGCGGAGGCGGTGAGTCCTACGAGCAGTACTTC.